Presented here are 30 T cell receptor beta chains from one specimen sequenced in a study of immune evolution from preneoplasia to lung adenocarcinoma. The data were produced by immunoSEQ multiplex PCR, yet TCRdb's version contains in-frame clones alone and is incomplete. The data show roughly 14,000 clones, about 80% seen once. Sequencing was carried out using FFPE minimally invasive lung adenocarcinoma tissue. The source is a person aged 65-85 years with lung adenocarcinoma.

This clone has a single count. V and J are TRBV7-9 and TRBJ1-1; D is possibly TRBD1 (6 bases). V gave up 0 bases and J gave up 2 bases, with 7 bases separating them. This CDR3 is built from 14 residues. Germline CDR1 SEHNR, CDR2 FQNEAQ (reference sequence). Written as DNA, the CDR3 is TGTGCCAGCAGCTTAGCAGGGACAAACACTGAAGCTTTCTTT. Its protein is CASSLAGTNTEAFF.

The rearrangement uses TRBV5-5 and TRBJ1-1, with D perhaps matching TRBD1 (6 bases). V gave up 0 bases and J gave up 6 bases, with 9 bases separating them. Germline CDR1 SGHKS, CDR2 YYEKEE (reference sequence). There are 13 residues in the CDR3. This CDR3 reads CASSLERTAEAFF. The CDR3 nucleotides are TGTGCCAGCAGCTTGGAAAGGACAGCTGAAGCTTTCTTT.

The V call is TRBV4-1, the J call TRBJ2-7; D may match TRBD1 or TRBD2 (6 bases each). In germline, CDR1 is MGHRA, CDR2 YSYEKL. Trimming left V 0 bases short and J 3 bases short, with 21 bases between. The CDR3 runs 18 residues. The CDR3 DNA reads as TGCGCCAGCAGCCAAGATATCATCGTATGGGGGGCAGGCTACGAGCAGTACTTC. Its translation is CASSQDIIVWGAGYEQYF.

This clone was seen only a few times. The CDR3 region is CASSASGVDYGYTF. Here the CDR3 DNA reads TGTGCCAGCAGTGCATCAGGGGTGGACTATGGCTACACCTTC. The chain recombines TRBV2 with TRBJ1-2; possible D gene TRBD1, 6 bases. Germline V gene sequence: CDR1 SNHLY, CDR2 FYNNEI. Trimming shortened V by 4 bases and J by 3 bases, and 12 bases separated the two germline ends. The CDR3 length is 14 residues.

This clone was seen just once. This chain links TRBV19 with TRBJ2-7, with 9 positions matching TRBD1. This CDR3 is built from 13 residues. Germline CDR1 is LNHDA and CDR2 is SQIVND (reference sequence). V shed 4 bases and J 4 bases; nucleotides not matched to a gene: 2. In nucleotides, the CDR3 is TGTGCCAGTAGTACCGGACAGGGGTACGAGCAGTACTTC. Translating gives CASSTGQGYEQYF. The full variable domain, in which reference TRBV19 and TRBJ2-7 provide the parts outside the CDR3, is DGGITQSPKYLFRKEGQNVTLSCEQNLNHDAMYWYRQDPGQGLRLIYYSQIVNDFQKGDIAEGYSVSREKKESFPLTVTSAQKNPTAFYLCASSTGQGYEQYFGPGTRLTVT.

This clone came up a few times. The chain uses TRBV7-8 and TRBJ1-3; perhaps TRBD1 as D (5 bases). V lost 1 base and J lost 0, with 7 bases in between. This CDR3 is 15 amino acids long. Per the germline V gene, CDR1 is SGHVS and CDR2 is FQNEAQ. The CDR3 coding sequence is TGTGCCAGCAGCTTAGGGGGGTACTCTGGAAACACCATATATTTT. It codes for CASSLGGYSGNTIYF.

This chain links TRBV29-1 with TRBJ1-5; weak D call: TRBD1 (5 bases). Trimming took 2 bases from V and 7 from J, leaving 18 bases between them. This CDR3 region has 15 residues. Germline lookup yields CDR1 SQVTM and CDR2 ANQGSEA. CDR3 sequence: CSVEPQLGGQQPQHF. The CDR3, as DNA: TGCAGCGTTGAACCCCAGTTGGGGGGTCAACAGCCCCAGCATTTT. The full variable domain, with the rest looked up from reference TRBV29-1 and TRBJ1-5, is SAVISQKPSRDICQRGTSLTIQCQVDSQVTMMFWYRQQPGQSLTLIATANQGSEATYESGFVIDKFPISRPNLTFSTLTVSNMSPEDSSIYLCSVEPQLGGQQPQHFGDGTRLSIL.

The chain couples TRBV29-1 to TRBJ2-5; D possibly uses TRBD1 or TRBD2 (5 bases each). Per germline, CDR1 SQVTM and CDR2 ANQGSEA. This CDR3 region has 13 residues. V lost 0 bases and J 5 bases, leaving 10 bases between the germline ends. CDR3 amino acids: CSVEEGVEETQYF. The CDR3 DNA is TGCAGCGTTGAAGAGGGGGTAGAGGAGACCCAGTACTTC. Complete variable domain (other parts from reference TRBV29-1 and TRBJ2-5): SAVISQKPSRDICQRGTSLTIQCQVDSQVTMMFWYRQQPGQSLTLIATANQGSEATYESGFVIDKFPISRPNLTFSTLTVSNMSPEDSSIYLCSVEEGVEETQYFGPGTRLLVL.

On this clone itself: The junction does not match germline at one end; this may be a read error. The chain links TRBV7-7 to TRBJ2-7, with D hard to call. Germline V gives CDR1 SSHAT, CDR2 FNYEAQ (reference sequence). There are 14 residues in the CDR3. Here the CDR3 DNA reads TGTGCTAGCAGCCCCGACCCGAATACCTACGAGCAGTACTTC. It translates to CASSPDPNTYEQYF.

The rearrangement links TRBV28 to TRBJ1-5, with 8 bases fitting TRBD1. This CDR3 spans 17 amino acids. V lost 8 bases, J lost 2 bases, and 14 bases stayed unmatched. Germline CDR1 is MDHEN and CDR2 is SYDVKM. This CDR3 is CASAAGRGPGGNQPQHF. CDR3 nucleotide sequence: TGTGCCAGCGCCGCGGGCAGGGGGCCAGGTGGCAATCAGCCCCAGCATTTT. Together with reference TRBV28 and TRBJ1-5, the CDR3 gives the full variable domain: DVKVTQSSRYLVKRTGEKVFLECVQDMDHENMFWYRQDPGLGLRLIYFSYDVKMKEKGDIPEGYSVSREKKERFSLILESASTNQTSMYLCASAAGRGPGGNQPQHFGDGTRLSIL.

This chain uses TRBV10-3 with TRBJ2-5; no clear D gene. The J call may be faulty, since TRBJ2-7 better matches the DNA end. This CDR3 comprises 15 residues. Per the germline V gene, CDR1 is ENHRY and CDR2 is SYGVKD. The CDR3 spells CAISDRGLGPYEQYF. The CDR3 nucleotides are TGTGCCATCAGTGATCGTGGGTTAGGACCCTACGAGCAGTACTTC.

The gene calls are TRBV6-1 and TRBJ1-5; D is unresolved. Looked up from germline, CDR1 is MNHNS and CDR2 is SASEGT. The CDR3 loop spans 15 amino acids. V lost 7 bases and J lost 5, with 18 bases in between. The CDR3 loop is CASNQLGSLDQPQHF. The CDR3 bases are TGTGCCAGCAACCAGCTCGGATCCTTGGATCAGCCCCAGCATTTT.

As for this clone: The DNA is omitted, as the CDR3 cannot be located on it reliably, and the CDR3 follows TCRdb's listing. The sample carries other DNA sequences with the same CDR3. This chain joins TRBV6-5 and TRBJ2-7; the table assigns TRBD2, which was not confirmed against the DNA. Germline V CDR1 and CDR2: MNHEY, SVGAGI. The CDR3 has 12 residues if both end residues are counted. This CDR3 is CASTSGRYEQYF.

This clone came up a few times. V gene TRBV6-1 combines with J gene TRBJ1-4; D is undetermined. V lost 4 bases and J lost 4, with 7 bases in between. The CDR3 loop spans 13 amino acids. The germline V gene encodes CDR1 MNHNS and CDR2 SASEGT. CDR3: CASSVQFNEKLFF. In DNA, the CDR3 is TGTGCCAGCAGTGTCCAGTTTAATGAAAAACTGTTTTTT.

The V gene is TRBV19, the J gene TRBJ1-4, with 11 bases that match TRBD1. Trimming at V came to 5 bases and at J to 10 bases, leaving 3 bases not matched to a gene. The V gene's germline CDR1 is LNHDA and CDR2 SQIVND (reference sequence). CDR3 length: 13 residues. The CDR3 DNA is TGTGCCAGTAGTCCCGGGACAGGGGGAAAACTGTTTTTT. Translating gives CASSPGTGGKLFF.

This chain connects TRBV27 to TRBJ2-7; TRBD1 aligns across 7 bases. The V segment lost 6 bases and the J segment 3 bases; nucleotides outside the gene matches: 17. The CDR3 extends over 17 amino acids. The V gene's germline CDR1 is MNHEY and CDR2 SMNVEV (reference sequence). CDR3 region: CASSKRKQGSYYYEQYF. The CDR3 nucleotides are TGTGCCAGCAGCAAAAGAAAACAGGGGTCCTACTACTACGAGCAGTACTTC.

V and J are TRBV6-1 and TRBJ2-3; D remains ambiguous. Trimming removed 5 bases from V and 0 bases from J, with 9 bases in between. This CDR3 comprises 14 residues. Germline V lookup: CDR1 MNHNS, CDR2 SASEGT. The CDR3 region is CASSRAVSTDTQYF. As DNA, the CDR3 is TGTGCCAGCAGTCGGGCCGTTAGCACAGATACGCAGTATTTT.

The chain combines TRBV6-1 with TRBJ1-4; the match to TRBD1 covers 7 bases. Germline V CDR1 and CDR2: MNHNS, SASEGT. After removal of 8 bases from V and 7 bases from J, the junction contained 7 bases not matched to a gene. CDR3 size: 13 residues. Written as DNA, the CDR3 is TGTGCCAGCGCTGGGACAGATATTGAAAAACTGTTTTTT. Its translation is CASAGTDIEKLFF.

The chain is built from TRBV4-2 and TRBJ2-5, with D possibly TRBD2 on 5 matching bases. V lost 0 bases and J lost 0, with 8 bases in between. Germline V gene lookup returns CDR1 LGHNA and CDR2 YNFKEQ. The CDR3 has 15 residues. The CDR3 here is CASSQDGGYQETQYF. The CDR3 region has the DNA TGTGCCAGCAGCCAAGATGGCGGGTACCAAGAGACCCAGTACTTC.

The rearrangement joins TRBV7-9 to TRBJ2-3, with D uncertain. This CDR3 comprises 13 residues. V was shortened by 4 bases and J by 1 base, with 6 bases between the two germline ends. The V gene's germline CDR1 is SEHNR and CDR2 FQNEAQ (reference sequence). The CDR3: CASSYSGTDTQYF. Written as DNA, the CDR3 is TGTGCCAGCAGCTACTCGGGCACAGATACGCAGTATTTT.

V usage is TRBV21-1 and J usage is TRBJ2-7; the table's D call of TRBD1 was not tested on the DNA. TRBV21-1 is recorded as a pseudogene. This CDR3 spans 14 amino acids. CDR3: CASSSRDKTYEQYF. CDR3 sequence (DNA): TGTGCCAGCAGCTCCCGGGACAAGACCTACGAGCAGTACTTC.

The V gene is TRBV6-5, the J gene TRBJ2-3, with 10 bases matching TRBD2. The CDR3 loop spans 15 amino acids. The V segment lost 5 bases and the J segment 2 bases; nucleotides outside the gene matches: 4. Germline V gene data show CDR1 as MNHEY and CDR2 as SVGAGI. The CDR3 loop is CASSLAGAPTDTQYF. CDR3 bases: TGTGCCAGCAGTCTAGCGGGGGCCCCCACAGATACGCAGTATTTT.

The CDR3 nucleotides are TGTGCCAGCAAGTTTATCCACAAGCGCCTGAGCACAGATACGCAGTATTTT. It encodes CASKFIHKRLSTDTQYF. This chain joins TRBV2 and TRBJ2-3, with D unclear. Trimming shortened V by 7 bases and J by 0 bases, and 20 bases separated the two germline ends. Germline V CDR1 and CDR2: SNHLY, FYNNEI. This CDR3 comprises 17 residues. Full variable domain (outside the CDR3, taken from reference TRBV2 and TRBJ2-3): EPEVTQTPSHQVTQMGQEVILRCVPISNHLYFYWYRQILGQKVEFLVSFYNNEISEKSEIFDDQFSVERPDGSNFTLKIRSTKLEDSAMYFCASKFIHKRLSTDTQYFGPGTRLTVL.

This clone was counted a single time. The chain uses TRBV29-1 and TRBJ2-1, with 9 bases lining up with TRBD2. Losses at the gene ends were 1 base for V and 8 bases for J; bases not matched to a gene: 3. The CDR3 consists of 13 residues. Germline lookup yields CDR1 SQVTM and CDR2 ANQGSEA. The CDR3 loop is CSVEGQRGDEQFF. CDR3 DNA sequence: TGCAGCGTTGAAGGTCAGCGGGGGGATGAGCAGTTCTTC.

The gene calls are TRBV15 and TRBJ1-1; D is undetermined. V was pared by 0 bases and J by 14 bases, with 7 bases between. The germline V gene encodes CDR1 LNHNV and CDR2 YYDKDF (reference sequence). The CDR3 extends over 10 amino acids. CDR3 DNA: TGTGCCACCAGCAGAGAACTAGTGTTCTTT. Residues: CATSRELVFF. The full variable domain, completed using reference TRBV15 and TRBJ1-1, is DAMVIQNPRYQVTQFGKPVTLSCSQTLNHNVMYWYQQKSSQAPKLLFHYYDKDFNNEADTPDNFQSRRPNTSFCFLDIRSPGLGDTAMYLCATSRELVFFGQGTRLTVV.

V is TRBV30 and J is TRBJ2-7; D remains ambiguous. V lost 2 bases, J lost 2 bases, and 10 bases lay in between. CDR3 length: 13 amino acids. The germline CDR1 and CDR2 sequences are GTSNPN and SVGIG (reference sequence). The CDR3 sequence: CAWSKGQTYEQYF. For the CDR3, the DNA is TGTGCCTGGAGTAAAGGTCAGACCTACGAGCAGTACTTC.

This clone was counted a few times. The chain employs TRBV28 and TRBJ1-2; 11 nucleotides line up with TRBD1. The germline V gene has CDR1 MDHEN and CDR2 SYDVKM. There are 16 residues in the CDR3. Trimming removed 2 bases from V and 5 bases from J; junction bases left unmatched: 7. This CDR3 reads CASSLRGDRGLYGYTF. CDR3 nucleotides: TGTGCCAGCAGTTTACGGGGGGACAGGGGGTTATATGGCTACACCTTC.

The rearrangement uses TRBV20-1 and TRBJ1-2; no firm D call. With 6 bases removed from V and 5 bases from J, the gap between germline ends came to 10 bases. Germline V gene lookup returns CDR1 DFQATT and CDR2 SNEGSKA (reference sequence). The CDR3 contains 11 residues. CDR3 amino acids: CSASGVYGYTF. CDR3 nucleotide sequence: TGCAGTGCGTCGGGCGTATATGGCTACACCTTC.

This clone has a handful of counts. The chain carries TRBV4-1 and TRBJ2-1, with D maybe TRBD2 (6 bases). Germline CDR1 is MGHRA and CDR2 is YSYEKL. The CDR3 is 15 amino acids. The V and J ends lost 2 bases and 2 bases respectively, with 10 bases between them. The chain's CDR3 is CASSQIPSAYNEQFF. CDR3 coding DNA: TGCGCCAGCAGCCAAATCCCTAGCGCCTACAATGAGCAGTTCTTC.

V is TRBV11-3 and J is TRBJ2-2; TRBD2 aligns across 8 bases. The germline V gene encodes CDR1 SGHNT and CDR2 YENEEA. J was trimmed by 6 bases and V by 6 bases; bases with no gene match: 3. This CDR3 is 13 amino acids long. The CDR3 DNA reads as TGTGCCAGCAGTCGGGGGGGCCCCGGGGAGCTGTTTTTT. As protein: CASSRGGPGELFF.